The rows below give T cell receptor beta chains drawn from one sample of a study of molecular identifiers for immune sequencing clone quantification. TCRdb re-called the PCR reads with MiXCR, one entry per CDR3 protein. The sample lists approximately 500,000 distinct CDR3 sequences; about 20% were seen once. The sample consisted of naive CD8+ T cells from blood, with Jurkat cell RNA spiked in. Receptors originate from a human donor in good health. Some libraries in this study had Jurkat cell RNA spiked in. Both conserved end residues are part of each CDR3. D genes are given only for firm matches. Expanded clones get a size class; other rows say once, few or many, or leave the size out.

D	size	length	V	J	CDR3	DNA
.	many	10	TRBV29-1	TRBJ2-5	CSAWGLSQYF	TGCAGCGCGTGGGGACTTTCCCAGTACTTC
TRBD1	many	15	TRBV11-2	TRBJ2-7	CASSQGQGPTYEQYF	TGTGCCAGCAGCCAAGGACAGGGCCCAACCTACGAGCAGTACTTC
.	few	12	TRBV12-3/TRBV12-4	TRBJ1-1	CASSFGFPEAFF	TGTGCCAGCAGTTTCGGTTTCCCCGAAGCTTTCTTT
TRBD2	.	16	TRBV4-2	TRBJ2-3	CASSQRLAPSTDTQYF	TGTGCCAGCAGCCAAAGACTAGCGCCCAGCACAGATACGCAGTATTTT
TRBD1	.	16	TRBV7-9	TRBJ2-3	CASSPRDRTSTDTQYF	TGTGCCAGCAGCCCCCGGGACAGGACTAGCACAGATACGCAGTATTTT
.	many	15	TRBV6-5	TRBJ1-6	CASSYSGNLGSPLHF	TGTGCCAGCAGTTACTCGGGGAATTTGGGGTCACCCCTCCACTTT
.	few	15	TRBV19	TRBJ1-4	CASSTLQGTNEKLFF	TGTGCCAGTAGCACCCTACAGGGAACTAATGAAAAACTGTTTTTT
TRBD2	.	15	TRBV7-2	TRBJ2-7	CASSLVPAGAYEQYF	TGTGCCAGCAGCTTAGTTCCAGCGGGGGCCTACGAGCAGTACTTC
.	many	13	TRBV24-1	TRBJ2-2	CATSDRLAGELFF	TGTGCCACCAGTGATCGATTGGCCGGGGAGCTGTTTTTT
.	many	13	TRBV29-1	TRBJ2-2	CSVIRGDTGELFF	TGCAGCGTGATTCGCGGGGACACCGGGGAGCTGTTTTTT
.	.	16	TRBV7-9	TRBJ2-5	CASGSFGLPTQETQYF	TGTGCCAGCGGCTCCTTCGGACTGCCGACCCAGGAGACCCAGTACTTC
.	.	13	TRBV30	TRBJ2-7	CAWSVFREDEQYF	TGTGCCTGGAGTGTCTTCAGGGAGGACGAGCAGTACTTC
TRBD1	.	17	TRBV20-1	TRBJ2-3	CSARFPPTGGWTDTQYF	TGCAGTGCTAGATTTCCCCCCACAGGGGGTTGGACAGATACGCAGTATTTT
.	many	16	TRBV7-9	TRBJ2-7	CASSGPGYGLTYEQYF	TGTGCCAGCAGCGGTCCGGGTTACGGGCTTACCTACGAGCAGTACTTC
TRBD1	few	16	TRBV7-3	TRBJ1-1	CASSLKAGQGHTEAFF	TGTGCCAGCAGCTTAAAGGCCGGACAGGGTCACACTGAAGCTTTCTTT
TRBD1	many	15	TRBV4-1	TRBJ2-7	CASSLRGQGNYEQYF	TGCGCCAGCAGCCTTCGAGGACAGGGGAACTACGAGCAGTACTTC
TRBD1	many	17	TRBV7-8	TRBJ2-7	CASTPSPGQGLSYEQYF	TGTGCCAGCACCCCCAGCCCGGGACAGGGGCTCTCCTACGAGCAGTACTTC
.	.	14	TRBV28	TRBJ2-7	CASSYGRGPYEQYF	TGTGCCAGCAGTTATGGTAGGGGCCCCTACGAGCAGTACTTC
.	many	13	TRBV27	TRBJ1-4	CASRVTVNEKLFF	TGTGCCAGCAGGGTGACAGTCAATGAAAAACTGTTTTTT
TRBD2	.	22	TRBV5-1	TRBJ2-7	CASSLLYDPGLAGGPQTYEQYF	TGCGCCAGCAGCTTATTATACGATCCGGGACTAGCGGGAGGGCCCCAAACCTACGAGCAGTACTTC
TRBD1	.	14	TRBV28	TRBJ2-7	CASVDRDRAYEQYF	TGTGCCAGCGTTGACCGGGACAGGGCCTACGAGCAGTACTTC
TRBD2	many	15	TRBV28	TRBJ2-7	CASSPAGGSLYEQYF	TGTGCCAGCAGCCCTGCTGGCGGGAGCCTCTACGAGCAGTACTTC
TRBD1	many	16	TRBV20-1	TRBJ2-3	CSAGGTGDRAPDTQYF	TGCAGTGCTGGCGGGACAGGGGACCGAGCCCCAGATACGCAGTATTTT
TRBD1	many	15	TRBV7-2	TRBJ1-5	CASSLTGLGHQPQHF	TGTGCCAGCAGTTTGACAGGGCTCGGGCATCAGCCCCAGCATTTT
TRBD1	.	17	TRBV27	TRBJ1-1	CASSLSGQGYVNTEAFF	TGTGCCAGCAGTTTATCCGGACAGGGTTACGTGAACACTGAAGCTTTCTTT
.	many	12	TRBV10-3	TRBJ2-2	CAIKKSTGELFF	TGTGCCATCAAAAAATCCACCGGGGAGCTGTTTTTT
.	few	16	TRBV7-9	TRBJ2-1	CASSSPMGGSYNEQFF	TGTGCCAGCAGCAGCCCGATGGGGGGTTCCTACAATGAGCAGTTCTTC
.	many	15	TRBV2	TRBJ1-1	CASSESPGAGTEAFF	TGTGCCAGCAGTGAGTCCCCAGGGGCTGGCACTGAAGCTTTCTTT
TRBD2	few	14	TRBV5-6	TRBJ2-7	CASSDSGGRYEQYF	TGTGCCAGCAGCGATAGCGGGGGCAGGTACGAGCAGTACTTC
TRBD1	many	15	TRBV7-7	TRBJ1-4	CASSYATGPGEKLFF	TGTGCTAGCAGCTACGCGACAGGGCCGGGTGAAAAACTGTTTTTT
.	many	15	TRBV28	TRBJ2-3	CASSLEAAGTDTQYF	TGTGCCAGCAGTTTGGAAGCGGCGGGCACAGATACGCAGTATTTT
TRBD1	many	14	TRBV14	TRBJ2-7	CASSQPGQPYEQYF	TGTGCCAGCAGCCAACCGGGACAGCCCTACGAGCAGTACTTC
.	many	13	TRBV2	TRBJ2-1	CAGRPGAYNEQFF	TGTGCCGGCAGGCCCGGGGCCTACAATGAGCAGTTCTTC
TRBD1	.	16	TRBV27	TRBJ2-1	CASSLPGRGTYNELFF	TGTGCCAGCAGTCTACCCGGCAGGGGGACCTACAATGAGCTGTTCTTC
TRBD2	many	14	TRBV7-9	TRBJ2-7	CASSPGLALYEQYF	TGTGCCAGCAGCCCGGGACTAGCGCTCTACGAGCAGTACTTC
TRBD1	.	14	TRBV5-4	TRBJ2-2	CASSSTGLTGELFF	TGTGCCAGCAGCTCGACAGGGCTCACCGGGGAGCTGTTTTTT
.	.	12	TRBV10-2	TRBJ1-1	CASASGNTEAFF	TGCGCCAGCGCCTCAGGCAACACTGAAGCTTTCTTT
.	many	15	TRBV4-1	TRBJ2-7	CASSLRQAVKFEQYF	TGCGCCAGCAGCCTCAGGCAGGCTGTAAAATTCGAGCAGTACTTC
.	many	11	TRBV29-1	TRBJ1-1	CSVKVASEAFF	TGCAGCGTTAAAGTGGCTAGTGAAGCTTTCTTT
.	many	12	TRBV7-9	TRBJ2-7	CASSPLSYEQYF	TGTGCCAGCAGCCCCCTCTCCTACGAGCAGTACTTC
TRBD1	many	14	TRBV11-1	TRBJ2-7	CASSTRTGRDEQYF	TGTGCCAGCAGCACTCGGACAGGGAGAGACGAGCAGTACTTC